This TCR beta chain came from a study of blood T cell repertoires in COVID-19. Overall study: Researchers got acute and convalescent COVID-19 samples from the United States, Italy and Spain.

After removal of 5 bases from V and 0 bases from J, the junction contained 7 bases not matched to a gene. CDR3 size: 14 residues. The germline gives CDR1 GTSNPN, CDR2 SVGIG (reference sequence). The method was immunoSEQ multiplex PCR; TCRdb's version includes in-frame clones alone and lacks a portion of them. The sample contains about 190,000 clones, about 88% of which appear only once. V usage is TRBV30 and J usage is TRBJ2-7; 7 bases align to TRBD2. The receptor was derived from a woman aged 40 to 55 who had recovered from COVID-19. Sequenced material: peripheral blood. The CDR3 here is CAWRGGRASYEQYF. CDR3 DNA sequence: TGTGCCTGGCGGGGAGGGAGGGCCTCCTACGAGCAGTACTTC.